The next 24 T cell receptor beta chains were all read from a single sample in a study of Graves' ophthalmopathy and Graves' hyperthyroidism. The authors amplified TCR beta CDR3 regions from RNA transcripts. An opening RT-PCR round employed HTBI primers and preceded a second-round multiplex PCR. TCRdb recomputed calls from the multiplex PCR reads with MiXCR, one row per CDR3 protein. The table includes under 800,000 distinct CDR3 sequences, about 20% detected once. What was sequenced was peripheral blood. The receptors stem from a young woman with stable Graves' hyperthyroidism. Some clones in this sample may be carry-over from other donors' samples.

This clonotype was observed a single time. An end of the junction does not agree with germline; a read error may underlie this. The genes are TRBV20-1 and TRBJ1-1; a weak D match, TRBD1 (5 bases). Germline loops: CDR1 DFQATT, CDR2 SNEGSKA (reference sequence). The CDR3 sequence is 14 residues long. The CDR3 sequence is CSARDTCGHTEAFF. The CDR3 bases are TGCAGTGCTAGGGACACATGTGGACACACCGAAGCTTTCTTT.

This clonotype occurred many times. The junction does not match germline at one end; this may be a read error. The J gene is TRBJ2-6, the V gene TRBV30; the D gene could be TRBD1 or TRBD2 (5 bases each). Per germline, CDR1 GTSNPN and CDR2 SVGIG (reference sequence). The CDR3 contains 13 residues. The CDR3 coding sequence is TGTGCCTGGGGGGGTTCTGGGGCCAACGTCCCGACTTTC. Translating gives CAWGGSGANVPTF.

This clonotype was picked up many times. The rearrangement links TRBV4-2 to TRBJ2-5; the match to TRBD2 covers 12 bases. Germline V gene sequence: CDR1 LGHNA, CDR2 YNFKEQ. This CDR3 contains 16 residues. Unmatched junction bases numbered 5, after V lost 2 bases and J lost 4 bases. The CDR3 spells CASSQLSTSGGETQYF. The DNA for the CDR3 is TGTGCCAGCAGCCAACTCTCGACTAGCGGGGGAGAGACCCAGTACTTC.

The gene calls are TRBV20-1 and TRBJ2-7, with TRBD2 matching 11 bases. V dropped 2 bases and J dropped 6; count of bases not matched to a gene: 6. Germline lookup yields CDR1 DFQATT and CDR2 SNEGSKA (reference sequence). This CDR3 comprises 14 residues. The CDR3 DNA follows: TGCAGTGCTAGATATTTACTAGCGGGGGCCGAGCAGTACTTC. Encoded protein: CSARYLLAGAEQYF.

In its sample, this clonotype was seen many times. The chain is built from TRBV20-1 and TRBJ2-5, with 11 bases that match TRBD1. V trimming: 0 bases; J trimming: 5 bases; junction bases outside the gene matches: 5. The CDR3 extends over 15 amino acids. Looked up from germline, CDR1 is DFQATT and CDR2 is SNEGSKA (reference sequence). CDR3 in DNA: TGCAGTGCTAGAGATCTTGGGACAGGGGGTGAGACCCAGTACTTC. It yields the protein CSARDLGTGGETQYF.

V gene TRBV28 combines with J gene TRBJ2-7; D might be TRBD2 (6 bases). CDR3 length: 14 amino acids. Germline CDR1 is MDHEN and CDR2 is SYDVKM. Trimming took off 2 bases at V and 4 bases at J, with 12 bases between the two ends. CDR3 amino acids: CASSLIRRAYEQYF. The CDR3 nucleotides are TGTGCCAGCAGTTTAATTCGGAGGGCTTACGAGCAGTACTTC. The full variable domain, rest sourced from reference TRBV28 and TRBJ2-7, is DVKVTQSSRYLVKRTGEKVFLECVQDMDHENMFWYRQDPGLGLRLIYFSYDVKMKEKGDIPEGYSVSREKKERFSLILESASTNQTSMYLCASSLIRRAYEQYFGPGTRLTVT.

The rearrangement links TRBV20-1 to TRBJ2-2; TRBD2 is a possible D gene (5 bases). Per the germline V gene, CDR1 is DFQATT and CDR2 is SNEGSKA (reference sequence). V lost 6 bases, J lost 4 bases, and 9 bases lay in between. This CDR3 region has 12 residues. The CDR3 loop is CSATRGTGELFF. For the CDR3, the DNA is TGCAGTGCAACCCGGGGCACCGGGGAGCTGTTTTTT.

This clonotype appeared a single time. The chain joins TRBV7-8 to TRBJ1-1; D perhaps matches TRBD1 (5 bases). Germline V gene lookup returns CDR1 SGHVS and CDR2 FQNEAQ. Between the trimmed V and J ends, which lost 5 bases and 4 bases, there was a span of 14 bases. This CDR3 has 14 residues. CDR3 amino acids: CASSITGSGTEAFF. The CDR3 DNA is TGTGCCAGCAGCATTACAGGCTCCGGCACTGAAGCTTTCTTT.

This clonotype has ten or more counts. The chain joins TRBV6-1 to TRBJ1-2, with 7 bases aligning to TRBD1. The CDR3 loop spans 15 amino acids. CDR1 and CDR2 from the germline V gene are MNHNS and SASEGT. V trimming: 5 bases; J trimming: 6 bases; junction bases outside the gene matches: 12. Written as DNA, the CDR3 is TGTGCCAGCAGTCCTAGGGGGCCCGGGACTCATGGCTACACCTTC. Translating gives CASSPRGPGTHGYTF.

The sample holds many counts of this clonotype. The V call is TRBV12-3 or TRBV12-4, the J call TRBJ1-5, with D tentatively TRBD1 (5 bases). V lost 4 bases, J lost 3 bases, and 10 bases lay in between. This CDR3 region has 14 residues. Written as DNA, the CDR3 is TGTGCCAGCAGTTCAGGGCAGGACAATCAGCCCCAGCATTTT. As protein: CASSSGQDNQPQHF.

This chain uses TRBV19 with TRBJ2-7, with D hard to call. CDR3 length: 10 residues. Germline V gene lookup returns CDR1 LNHDA and CDR2 SQIVND (reference sequence). V lost 7 bases and J 12 bases, leaving 13 bases between the germline ends. CDR3 bases: TGTGCCAGTAATTGGATCGGTTGGTACTTC. This codes for CASNWIGWYF.

The V gene is TRBV5-6, the J gene TRBJ2-2; 10 bases map to TRBD2. Germline V lookup: CDR1 SGHDT, CDR2 YYEEEE. The J segment lost 4 bases and the V segment lost 3 bases, leaving 6 bases of the junction unmatched. This CDR3 region has 16 residues. The CDR3 reads CASSSLAGVFTGELFF. The CDR3, as DNA: TGTGCCAGCAGCTCCCTAGCGGGAGTGTTCACCGGGGAGCTGTTTTTT.

This chain links TRBV6-1 with TRBJ1-5, with D perhaps matching TRBD1 (5 bases). Germline V lookup: CDR1 MNHNS, CDR2 SASEGT. This CDR3 contains 14 residues. V was pared by 6 bases and J by 3 bases, with 12 bases between. In DNA, the CDR3 is TGTGCCAGCAGCGACGGGGGTAACAATCAGCCCCAGCATTTT. Its translation: CASSDGGNNQPQHF.

On this clonotype itself: The conserved final phenylalanine or tryptophan is absent from the CDR3, which likely points to a read error. The rearrangement uses TRBV6-5 and TRBJ1-1; unclear D gene. Germline V gives CDR1 MNHEY, CDR2 SVGAGI. The length of the CDR3 is 13 residues. V lost 6 bases, J lost 0 bases, and 8 bases lay in between. DNA for the CDR3: TGTGCCAGCAGCTACAGCCTGAACACTGAAGCTTTCTAT. Its translation: CASSYSLNTEAFY.

This clonotype was detected ten times or more. V gene TRBV12-3 or TRBV12-4 combines with J gene TRBJ2-7; D might be TRBD1 or TRBD2, each matching 5 bases. Trimming pared 5 bases from V and 2 bases from J, leaving 13 bases between. The CDR3 extends over 14 amino acids. CDR3 coding DNA: TGTGCCAGCAGTCTCTCCGGGACCCCCTACGAGCAGTACTTC. Protein sequence: CASSLSGTPYEQYF.

Here the CDR3 reads CASSLDSGGIQPQHF. In nucleotides, the CDR3 is TGTGCCAGCAGCTTAGACTCCGGAGGGATTCAGCCCCAGCATTTT. This chain joins TRBV7-9 and TRBJ1-5; no reliable D call. The CDR3 consists of 15 residues. Germline CDR1 reads SEHNR; CDR2 reads FQNEAQ (reference sequence). Trimming left V 1 base short and J 6 bases short, with 13 bases between.

Ten or more counts support this clonotype. The chain carries TRBV12-5 and TRBJ2-5, with 11 positions matching TRBD1. The CDR3 covers 14 residues. CDR1 LGHNT and CDR2 FRNRAP come from the germline V gene. V shed 1 base and J 5 bases; nucleotides not matched to a gene: 0. CDR3 in amino acids: CASGLGTGGETQYF. The CDR3 DNA reads as TGTGCTAGTGGTTTGGGGACAGGGGGCGAGACCCAGTACTTC.

This clonotype appeared many times. This chain joins TRBV19 and TRBJ1-1; D gene ambiguous. The ends were cut back, 4 bases at V and 2 bases at J, with 5 bases in the middle. Germline lookup yields CDR1 LNHDA and CDR2 SQIVND (reference sequence). The CDR3 covers 12 residues. CDR3 DNA sequence: TGTGCCAGTAGTAACAGCAACACTGAAGCTTTCTTT. Protein product: CASSNSNTEAFF.

Notes on this clonotype: Sequence at one end of the junction differs from germline and may be a read error. The V call is TRBV6-2 or TRBV6-3, the J call TRBJ2-7, with D perhaps matching TRBD2 (5 bases). The CDR3 sequence is 13 residues long. Germline V gene sequence: CDR1 MNHEY, CDR2 SVGEGT. The CDR3 region has the DNA TGTGCCAGCAGTTTACTAGGCTCCTGCGAGCAGTACTTC. This sequence encodes CASSLLGSCEQYF.

This clonotype showed up just a few times. The chain recombines TRBV6-1 with TRBJ2-4; the D is unclear. Germline V gene lookup returns CDR1 MNHNS and CDR2 SASEGT. The CDR3 is 15 residues long. With 7 bases removed from V and 3 bases from J, the gap between germline ends came to 16 bases. The CDR3 protein is CASTLTGLGKNIQYF. The CDR3 nucleotides are TGTGCCAGCACCCTAACCGGATTGGGCAAAAACATTCAGTACTTC.

This clonotype was counted at least ten times. V is TRBV12-3 or TRBV12-4 and J is TRBJ2-2, with a possible D match to TRBD2 (5 bases). The CDR3 length is 17 residues. Deletions cut 0 bases from V and 3 bases from J, with 14 bases between. CDR3 coding DNA: TGTGCCAGCAGTTTAGCGCGGGCAAGGACTGACACCGGGGAGCTGTTTTTT. Residues: CASSLARARTDTGELFF.

This clonotype has ten or more counts. This chain joins TRBV30 and TRBJ1-1, with unresolved D. Germline V gene sequence: CDR1 GTSNPN, CDR2 SVGIG (reference sequence). This CDR3 is 14 amino acids long. V was cut by 0 bases and J by 0 bases, with 8 bases left in between. CDR3 in amino acids: CAWSVITVNTEAFF. CDR3 coding DNA: TGTGCCTGGAGTGTAATAACAGTGAACACTGAAGCTTTCTTT.

As to this clonotype: A much bigger clone sits one base away, suggesting this may be a read error. The chain uses TRBV12-3 or TRBV12-4 and TRBJ1-6; D possibly corresponds to TRBD1 (5 bases). The CDR3 length is 16 residues. Here the CDR3 reads CASRPPGSSYNSHLHF. CDR3 nucleotides: TGTGCCAGCAGACCCCCAGGGAGCTCCTATAATTCACACCTCCACTTT.

This clonotype was observed at least ten times. The chain carries TRBV20-1 and TRBJ1-5, with D tentatively TRBD1 (6 bases). CDR1 is DFQATT and CDR2 is SNEGSKA in the germline V gene (reference sequence). The CDR3 runs 13 residues. Trimming pared 2 bases from V and 6 bases from J, leaving 11 bases between. The CDR3 DNA is TGCAGTGCTAGAACGGCAGGGGTTCAGCCCCAGCATTTT. This encodes CSARTAGVQPQHF.